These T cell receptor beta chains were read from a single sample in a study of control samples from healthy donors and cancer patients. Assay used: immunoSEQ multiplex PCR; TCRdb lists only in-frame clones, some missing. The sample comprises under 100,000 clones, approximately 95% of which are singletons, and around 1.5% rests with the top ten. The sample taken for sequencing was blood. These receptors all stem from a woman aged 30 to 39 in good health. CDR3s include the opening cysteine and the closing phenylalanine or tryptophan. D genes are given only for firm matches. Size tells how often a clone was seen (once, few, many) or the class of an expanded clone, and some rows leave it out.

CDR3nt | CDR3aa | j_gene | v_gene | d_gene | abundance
TGTGCCAGCAGCTTAACAGGGTTGTCCGCAGATACGCAGTATTTT | CASSLTGLSADTQYF | TRBJ2-3 | TRBV7-3 | - | -
TGTGCCAGCAGCTCGCTGGGTGATGGGAACACTGAAGCTTTCTTT | CASSSLGDGNTEAFF | TRBJ1-1 | TRBV11-2 | - | once
TGTGCCAGCAGCTTAGGGACAGGGGGAGATACGCAGTATTTT | CASSLGTGGDTQYF | TRBJ2-3 | TRBV11-3 | TRBD1 | -
TGTGCCAGTAGTATTGTGGACAGGGTCGACAATGAGCAGTTCTTC | CASSIVDRVDNEQFF | TRBJ2-1 | TRBV19 | TRBD1 | -
TGTGCCTGGAGTCTGGGACTAGCCTATCAAGAGACCCAGTACTTC | CAWSLGLAYQETQYF | TRBJ2-5 | TRBV30 | TRBD2 | -
TGTGCCAGTAGTATAGCGGAAAGAATTGGGACAGAAGCTTTCTTT | CASSIAERIGTEAFF | TRBJ1-1 | TRBV19 | - | -
TGTGCTAGTGGTTTGCCCCGGGGGCAGGGCGGGCAAGAGACCCAGTACTTC | CASGLPRGQGGQETQYF | TRBJ2-5 | TRBV12-5 | - | -
TGTGCCAGCTCAGAGGAGTTGTCCTACGAGCAGTACTTC | CASSEELSYEQYF | TRBJ2-7 | TRBV18 | - | -
TGTGCCAGCAGCTTAGGACAGCGACCTAACTATGGCTACACCTTC | CASSLGQRPNYGYTF | TRBJ1-2 | TRBV7-9 | - | -
TGTGCCAGCTCCTGGACAGGGGCTGGCTACACCTTC | CASSWTGAGYTF | TRBJ1-2 | TRBV18 | TRBD1 | -
TGTGCCAGCAGCCAAGATATTGGACAGAGAAAATCCTACGAGCAGTACTTC | CASSQDIGQRKSYEQYF | TRBJ2-7 | TRBV4-2 | - | -
TGTGCCAGCAGGAAGACAGGGGAAACCGAGCAGTACTTC | CASRKTGETEQYF | TRBJ2-7 | TRBV7-2 | TRBD1 | -
TGCGCCAGCAGTCCCTCGGCACAACCCGCGGGCAATGAGCAGTTCTTC | CASSPSAQPAGNEQFF | TRBJ2-1 | TRBV5-1 | - | once
TGCAGCACTTCCGGGACAGGGGGCTCGCACACCTTC | CSTSGTGGSHTF | TRBJ1-2 | TRBV29-1 | TRBD1 | -
TGTGCCAGCAGCGACCAGGGACTATCCTACAATGAGCAGTTCTTC | CASSDQGLSYNEQFF | TRBJ2-1 | TRBV9 | TRBD2 | -
TGCGCCAGCAGCCAAGTCCCCATGGGGCAGGGGGCAAACATTCAGTACTTC | CASSQVPMGQGANIQYF | TRBJ2-4 | TRBV4-1 | TRBD1 | once
TGTGCCAGCAGCTCCCCGGACAGGGCGGGCGAAAAACTGTTTTTT | CASSSPDRAGEKLFF | TRBJ1-4 | TRBV13 | TRBD1 | -
TGCGCCAGCAGCAGGGCAGGGGGCCCTAGTGGCTATGGCTACACCTTC | CASSRAGGPSGYGYTF | TRBJ1-2 | TRBV4-1 | TRBD1 | -